One and the same sample provided the 18 T cell receptor beta chains below, sequenced in a study of blood T cell repertoires in COVID-19. Repertoires were generated with immunoSEQ multiplex PCR, while TCRdb's copy carries only in-frame clones and drops some. The sample has some 250,000 clones; 80% to 90% are singletons. The sample was PBMCs or T cells enriched from blood (not recorded which). The receptors here all came from a man aged 40-55 years who had recovered from COVID-19.

CDR3 DNA: TGTGCCAGCAGCCAAGCCGGACTAAGACAAGAGACCCAGTACTTC. Translated: CASSQAGLRQETQYF. The chain links TRBV3-1 (or the pseudogene TRBV3-2) to TRBJ2-5, with a weak D call TRBD2 (6 bases). V was trimmed by 1 base and J by 2 bases, leaving 11 bases between them. Germline CDR1 is LGHDT and CDR2 is YNNKEL (reference sequence). The CDR3 loop spans 15 amino acids.

The chain joins TRBV9 to TRBJ1-6; D is ambiguous. Trimming stripped 6 bases from V and 4 bases from J, with 20 bases between. The CDR3 totals 17 residues. CDR1 SGDLS and CDR2 YYNGEE come from the germline V gene. CDR3 protein: CASTPGEVWKYNSPLHF. DNA of the CDR3: TGTGCCAGCACCCCCGGTGAGGTTTGGAAGTATAATTCACCCCTCCACTTT. Variable domain in full (rest from reference TRBV9 and TRBJ1-6): DSGVTQTPKHLITATGQRVTLRCSPRSGDLSVYWYQQSLDQGLQFLIQYYNGEERAKGNILERFSAQQFPDLHSELNLSSLELGDSALYFCASTPGEVWKYNSPLHFGNGTRLTVT.

V usage is TRBV25-1 and J usage is TRBJ2-7; D is undetermined. V was clipped by 8 bases and J by 6 bases, with 17 bases between them. Germline lookup yields CDR1 MGHDK and CDR2 SYGVNS. This CDR3 contains 13 residues. The CDR3 coding sequence is TGTGCCAGCGAGGCCCCGACTCCTCTCGAGCAGTACTTC. Its translation: CASEAPTPLEQYF.

V usage is TRBV9 and J usage is TRBJ1-2; tentatively, D is TRBD1 (5 bases). The V end lost 4 bases, the J end lost 0 bases, and 10 bases lay between the germline ends. The CDR3 is 14 amino acids. Germline CDR1 SGDLS, CDR2 YYNGEE. The CDR3 sequence is CASSKTTANYGYTF. CDR3 DNA: TGTGCCAGCAGCAAGACGACAGCTAACTATGGCTACACCTTC.

This rearrangement joins TRBV13 to TRBJ1-1, with 7 bases aligning to TRBD1. Germline trimming cut 5 bases from V and 5 bases from J; bases unmatched to any gene: 14. This CDR3 is 16 amino acids long. The V gene's germline CDR1 is PRHDT and CDR2 FYEKMQ (reference sequence). The CDR3 nucleotides are TGTGCCAGCAGCCCACAGGGGAGGAATCGGAGAACTGAAGCTTTCTTT. Protein: CASSPQGRNRRTEAFF.

The chain is built from TRBV6-9 and TRBJ2-2, with D possibly matching TRBD1 (5 bases). CDR1 is MNHGY, CDR2 SVAAGI, per germline. V was shortened by 7 bases and J by 2 bases, with 8 bases between the two germline ends. This CDR3 region has 13 residues. CDR3 sequence (DNA): TGTGCCAGCAAGGACACCAACACCGGGGAGCTGTTTTTT. This encodes CASKDTNTGELFF.

V and J are TRBV4-1 and TRBJ2-5; the D gene is possibly TRBD1 (5 bases). Germline CDR1 reads MGHRA; CDR2 reads YSYEKL. The CDR3 is made up of 14 amino acids. V was trimmed by 1 base and J by 2 bases, leaving 8 bases between them. The CDR3 DNA reads TGCGCCAGCAGCCAAGCAGGGCAGCAAGAGACCCAGTACTTC. Residues: CASSQAGQQETQYF.

The J gene is TRBJ2-5, the V gene TRBV19; maybe TRBD1 (5 bases). V was pared by 5 bases and J by 2 bases, with 9 bases between. The CDR3 loop spans 13 amino acids. The germline gives CDR1 LNHDA, CDR2 SQIVND (reference sequence). The CDR3 loop is CASSDTGQETQYF. In DNA, the CDR3 is TGTGCCAGTAGTGATACAGGACAAGAGACCCAGTACTTC.

The chain couples TRBV5-6 to TRBJ1-5; D remains unclear. Trimming removed 1 base at V and 0 bases at J, with 8 bases between. CDR1 SGHDT and CDR2 YYEEEE come from the germline V gene. CDR3 length: 15 amino acids. CDR3 in amino acids: CASSLTVNSNQPQHF. In DNA, the CDR3 is TGTGCCAGCAGCTTGACAGTGAATAGCAATCAGCCCCAGCATTTT.

The CDR3, as DNA: TGCGCCAGCAGCTTGTCTACAGGTTATGGCTACACCTTC. It codes for CASSLSTGYGYTF. The gene calls are TRBV5-1 and TRBJ1-2, with D possibly TRBD1 on 5 matching bases. Germline-derived CDR1 and CDR2 are SGHRS and YFSETQ. This CDR3 contains 13 residues. Trimming removed 1 base at V and 5 bases at J, with 9 bases between.

The V gene is TRBV7-2, the J gene TRBJ2-5; maybe TRBD2 (5 bases). Trimming pared 2 bases from V and 5 bases from J, leaving 24 bases between. Germline V gene sequence: CDR1 SGHTA, CDR2 FQGNSA. CDR3 length equals 18 residues. The CDR3 nucleotides are TGTGCCAGCAGCTTATGGAAATGGGGAGCGGTCCTTAGGGAGACCCAGTACTTC. This sequence encodes CASSLWKWGAVLRETQYF.

This clone appeared a single time. The chain recombines TRBV4-1 with TRBJ2-1; a possible D gene is TRBD2 (6 bases). The CDR3 contains 22 residues. Germline CDR1 and CDR2: MGHRA and YSYEKL. The V end lost 1 base, the J end lost 0 bases, and 28 bases lay between the germline ends. CDR3 coding DNA: TGCGCCAGCAGCCAAGTGCTAAGTAGGGCTTCTGAGCGGCGGGGCTCCTACAATGAGCAGTTCTTC. Its protein product is CASSQVLSRASERRGSYNEQFF.

The rearrangement joins TRBV6-5 to TRBJ1-2; D uncertain. The CDR3 loop spans 14 amino acids. The germline V and J ends were trimmed by 2 bases and 0 bases, with 7 bases remaining between them. Germline assignment: CDR1 MNHEY and CDR2 SVGAGI. DNA of the CDR3: TGTGCCAGCAGTTACGGTCAGACTAACTATGGCTACACCTTC. It yields the protein CASSYGQTNYGYTF.

The chain joins TRBV18 to TRBJ1-3; 8 bases map to TRBD1. CDR3 length: 16 residues. The germline gives CDR1 KGHSH, CDR2 LQKENI. The V and J ends lost 3 bases and 1 base, in that order; junction bases with no gene match: 5. CDR3 amino acids: CASSPDRGASGNTIYF. CDR3 sequence (DNA): TGTGCCAGCTCACCTGACAGGGGCGCTTCTGGAAACACCATATATTTT.

Concerning this clone itself: Other nucleotide sequences from this sample produce the same CDR3. The CDR3 loop reads CASSLTGDTEAFF. CDR3 nucleotide sequence: TGTGCCAGCAGCTTAACCGGGGACACTGAAGCTTTCTTT. The chain joins TRBV12-3 or TRBV12-4 to TRBJ1-1; unclear D gene. This CDR3 comprises 13 residues. V was trimmed by 6 bases and J by 3 bases, leaving 11 bases between them.

The V gene is TRBV29-1, the J gene TRBJ2-3; TRBD2 matches at 8 bases. The germline V gene encodes CDR1 SQVTM and CDR2 ANQGSEA. The CDR3 is 16 amino acids. J gave up 0 bases and V 1 base, and 6 bases lay outside the gene matches. The CDR3 coding sequence is TGCAGCGTTGAAGTCGTCCTAGCGGGCAGCACAGATACGCAGTATTTT. Translated, it gives CSVEVVLAGSTDTQYF.

V and J are TRBV2 and TRBJ2-3, with 9 bases matching TRBD2. The CDR3 is 15 residues long. V shed 2 bases, J shed 4 bases, and the junction held 4 bases outside the gene matches. Germline V CDR1 and CDR2: SNHLY, FYNNEI. CDR3 residues: CASSEPSGMADTQYF. As DNA, the CDR3 is TGTGCCAGCAGTGAACCTAGCGGGATGGCAGATACGCAGTATTTT.

The rearrangement uses TRBV5-1 and TRBJ1-4; 7 bases line up with TRBD1. The CDR3 is made up of 15 amino acids. Trimming took 5 bases from V and 8 from J; bases not matched to a gene: 12. The germline gives CDR1 SGHRS, CDR2 YFSETQ. CDR3 region: CASSLSSGQNEKLFF. As DNA, the CDR3 is TGCGCCAGCAGTTTATCTTCGGGACAGAACGAAAAACTGTTTTTT.